Sequencing of this TCR beta chain was carried out in a study of spatial heterogeneity in lung cancer. General study results and limits: Expanded alpha and beta TCR counts within tumors tracked tumor mutation counts.

This clonotype was counted ten times or more. The antigen is undetermined. A library made for alpha chains picked up this beta chain off target, so its size means little. The time point: sample taken at primary tumor resection. Unsorted whole RNA of tumor, nontumor lung or frozen PBMC was sequenced. TCRdb re-called the 5' RACE reads through MiXCR, storing one row per CDR3 protein. This table has roughly 15,000 distinct CDR3 sequences, 4.7% appearing once. The CDR3 sequence is 16 residues long. Deletions cut 0 bases from V and 0 bases from J, with 11 bases between. CDR1 is ENHRY and CDR2 is SYGVKD in the germline V gene.

This clonotype was obtained from a female donor with early-stage non-small cell lung cancer. Sequenced material: lung tumor tissue, taken at surgery. The J gene is TRBJ1-1, the V gene TRBV10-3; no firm D call. Written as DNA, the CDR3 is TGTGCCATCAGTGAGTCCGGCAGGACTATGAACACTGAAGCTTTCTTT. This codes for CAISESGRTMNTEAFF.